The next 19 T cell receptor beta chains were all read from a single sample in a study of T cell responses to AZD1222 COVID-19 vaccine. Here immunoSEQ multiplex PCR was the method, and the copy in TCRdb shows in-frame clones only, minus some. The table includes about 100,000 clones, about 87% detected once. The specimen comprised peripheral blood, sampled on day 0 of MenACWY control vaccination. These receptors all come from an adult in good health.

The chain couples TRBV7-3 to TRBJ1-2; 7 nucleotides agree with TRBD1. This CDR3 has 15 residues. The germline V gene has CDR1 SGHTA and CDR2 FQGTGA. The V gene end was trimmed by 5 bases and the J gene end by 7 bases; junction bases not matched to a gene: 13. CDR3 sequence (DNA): TGTGCCAGCAGCGCCCGCCCAGGGGGAGATAGTGGCTACACCTTC. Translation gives CASSARPGGDSGYTF. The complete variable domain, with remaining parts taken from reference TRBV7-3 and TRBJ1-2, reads GAGVSQTPSNKVTEKGKYVELRCDPISGHTALYWYRQSLGQGPEFLIYFQGTGAADDSGLPNDRFFAVRPEGSVSTLKIQRTERGDSAVYLCASSARPGGDSGYTFGSGTRLTVV.

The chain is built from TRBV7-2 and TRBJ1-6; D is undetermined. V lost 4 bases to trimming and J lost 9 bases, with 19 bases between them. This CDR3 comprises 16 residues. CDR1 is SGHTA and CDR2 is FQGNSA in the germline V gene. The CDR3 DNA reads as TGTGCCAGCAGCTCCAATGGGCCCCGTGTTGGTTCACCCCTCCACTTT. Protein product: CASSSNGPRVGSPLHF.

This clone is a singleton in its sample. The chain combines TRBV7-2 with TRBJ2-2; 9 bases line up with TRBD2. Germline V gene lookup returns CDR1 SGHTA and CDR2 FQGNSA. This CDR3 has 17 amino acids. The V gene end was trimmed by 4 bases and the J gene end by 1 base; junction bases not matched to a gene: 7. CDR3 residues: CASSSIAGVGNTGELFF. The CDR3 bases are TGTGCCAGCAGCTCGATAGCGGGAGTGGGGAACACCGGGGAGCTGTTTTTT.

The CDR3 sequence: CASSIEKGATQPQHF. As DNA, the CDR3 is TGTGCCAGTAGTATAGAAAAGGGAGCGACTCAGCCCCAGCATTTT. This chain joins TRBV19 and TRBJ1-5; D not certain. This CDR3 comprises 15 residues. With 0 bases removed from V and 6 bases from J, the gap between germline ends came to 12 bases. From germline, CDR1 is LNHDA and CDR2 SQIVND (reference sequence).

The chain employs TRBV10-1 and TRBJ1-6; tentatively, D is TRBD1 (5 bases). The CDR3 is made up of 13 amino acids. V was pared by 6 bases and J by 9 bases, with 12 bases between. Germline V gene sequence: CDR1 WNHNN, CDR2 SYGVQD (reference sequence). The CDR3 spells CASRRGDGSPLHF. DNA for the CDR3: TGCGCCAGCAGGCGGGGGGATGGTTCACCCCTCCACTTT.

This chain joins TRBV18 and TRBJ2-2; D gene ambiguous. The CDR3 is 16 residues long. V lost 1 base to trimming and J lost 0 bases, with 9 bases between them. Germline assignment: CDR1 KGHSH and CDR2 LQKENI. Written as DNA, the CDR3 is TGTGCCAGCTCACCACGTTCAGCTTCGAACACCGGGGAGCTGTTTTTT. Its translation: CASSPRSASNTGELFF.

CDR3 sequence reads: CASRQGPGNTIYF. The CDR3 nucleotides read TGTGCCAGCCGACAGGGTCCTGGAAACACCATATATTTT. The rearrangement links TRBV19 to TRBJ1-3; 7 nucleotides line up with TRBD1. Per the germline V gene, CDR1 is LNHDA and CDR2 is SQIVND (reference sequence). CDR3 length: 13 amino acids. The junction had 4 bases not matched to a gene; V was cut back by 9 bases and J by 2 bases.

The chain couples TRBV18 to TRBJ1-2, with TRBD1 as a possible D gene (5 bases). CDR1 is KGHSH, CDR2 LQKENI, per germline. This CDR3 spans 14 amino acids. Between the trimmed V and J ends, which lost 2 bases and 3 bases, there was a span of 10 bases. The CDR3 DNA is TGTGCCAGCTCACCAAGGGGCCGACACTATGGCTACACCTTC. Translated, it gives CASSPRGRHYGYTF.

The CDR3 is CASSSERVHQPQHF. The CDR3 nucleotides are TGTGCCAGCAGTTCCGAGAGGGTCCATCAGCCCCAGCATTTT. V and J are TRBV6-5 and TRBJ1-5; D is undetermined. Trimming removed 4 bases at V and 5 bases at J, with 12 bases between. The CDR3 totals 14 residues. Looked up from germline, CDR1 is MNHEY and CDR2 is SVGAGI.

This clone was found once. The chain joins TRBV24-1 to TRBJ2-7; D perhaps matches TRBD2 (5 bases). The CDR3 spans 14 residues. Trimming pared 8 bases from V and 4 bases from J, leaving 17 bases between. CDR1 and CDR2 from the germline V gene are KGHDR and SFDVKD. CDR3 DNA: TGTGCCACCAAAGGGCGGACTCCTGGTTACGAGCAGTACTTC. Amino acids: CATKGRTPGYEQYF.

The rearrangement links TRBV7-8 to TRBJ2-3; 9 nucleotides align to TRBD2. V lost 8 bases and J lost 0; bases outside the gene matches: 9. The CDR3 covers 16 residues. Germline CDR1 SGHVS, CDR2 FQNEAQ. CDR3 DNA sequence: TGTGCCAGCGGGGGGTCGGGACTAGCTAGCACAGATACGCAGTATTTT. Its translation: CASGGSGLASTDTQYF.

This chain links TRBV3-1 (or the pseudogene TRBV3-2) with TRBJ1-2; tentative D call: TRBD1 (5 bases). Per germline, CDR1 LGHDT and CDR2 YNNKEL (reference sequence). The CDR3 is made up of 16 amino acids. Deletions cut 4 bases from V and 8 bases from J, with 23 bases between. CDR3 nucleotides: TGTGCCAGCAGCCTTCAAGGGCCGGGGGTACTCGGGGGCTACACCTTC. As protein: CASSLQGPGVLGGYTF.

The CDR3 DNA follows: TGCGCCAGCAGGGACAGTTATTCACCCCTCCACTTT. This codes for CASRDSYSPLHF. J is TRBJ1-6 and V is TRBV5-1, with D possibly TRBD1 on 6 matching bases. CDR1 SGHRS and CDR2 YFSETQ come from the germline V gene. The CDR3 spans 12 residues. The V end was cut by 5 bases, the J end by 8 bases, with 8 bases between.

The CDR3 sequence is CASSAPNPGGFEAFF. CDR3 nucleotide sequence: TGCGCCAGCAGCGCACCTAATCCAGGAGGTTTTGAAGCTTTCTTT. The chain employs TRBV5-1 and TRBJ1-1, with D hard to call. V lost 4 bases and J lost 7, with 20 bases in between. The germline gives CDR1 SGHRS, CDR2 YFSETQ. This CDR3 has 15 residues. Full variable domain (missing parts from reference TRBV5-1 and TRBJ1-1): KAGVTQTPRYLIKTRGQQVTLSCSPISGHRSVSWYQQTPGQGLQFLFEYFSETQRNKGNFPGRFSGRQFSNSRSEMNVSTLELGDSALYLCASSAPNPGGFEAFFGQGTRLTVV.

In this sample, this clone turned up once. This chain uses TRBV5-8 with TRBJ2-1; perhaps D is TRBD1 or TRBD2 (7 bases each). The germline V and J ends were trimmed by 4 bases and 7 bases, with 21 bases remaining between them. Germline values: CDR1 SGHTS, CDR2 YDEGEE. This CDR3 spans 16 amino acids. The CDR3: CASSPLGRGGLNEQFF. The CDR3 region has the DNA TGTGCCAGCAGCCCCCTCGGCAGGGGGGGTTTAAATGAGCAGTTCTTC.

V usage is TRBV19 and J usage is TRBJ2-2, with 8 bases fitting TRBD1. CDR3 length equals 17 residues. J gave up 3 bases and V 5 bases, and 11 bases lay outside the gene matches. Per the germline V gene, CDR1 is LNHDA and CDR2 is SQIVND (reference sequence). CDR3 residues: CASSFSQGAMDTGELFF. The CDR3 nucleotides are TGTGCCAGTAGTTTCAGTCAGGGGGCGATGGACACCGGGGAGCTGTTTTTT. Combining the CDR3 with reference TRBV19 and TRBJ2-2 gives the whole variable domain DGGITQSPKYLFRKEGQNVTLSCEQNLNHDAMYWYRQDPGQGLRLIYYSQIVNDFQKGDIAEGYSVSREKKESFPLTVTSAQKNPTAFYLCASSFSQGAMDTGELFFGEGSRLTVL.

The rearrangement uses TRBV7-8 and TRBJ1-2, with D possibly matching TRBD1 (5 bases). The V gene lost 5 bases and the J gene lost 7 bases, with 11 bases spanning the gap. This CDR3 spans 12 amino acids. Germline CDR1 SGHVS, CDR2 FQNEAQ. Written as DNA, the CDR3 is TGTGCCAGCAGCCCGCTCGACAGTGGCTACACCTTC. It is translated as CASSPLDSGYTF. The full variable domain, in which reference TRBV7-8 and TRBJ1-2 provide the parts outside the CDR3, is GAGVSQSPRYKVAKRGQDVALRCDPISGHVSLFWYQQALGQGPEFLTYFQNEAQLDKSGLPSDRFFAERPEGSVSTLKIQRTQQEDSAVYLCASSPLDSGYTFGSGTRLTVV.

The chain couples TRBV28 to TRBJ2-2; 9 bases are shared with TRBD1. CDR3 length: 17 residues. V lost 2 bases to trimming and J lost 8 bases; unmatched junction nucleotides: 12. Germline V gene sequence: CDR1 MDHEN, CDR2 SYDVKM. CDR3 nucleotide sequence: TGTGCCAGCAGTTTAGGAAGGGACAGGGAAACGAAGGGGGAGCTGTTTTTT. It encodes CASSLGRDRETKGELFF.

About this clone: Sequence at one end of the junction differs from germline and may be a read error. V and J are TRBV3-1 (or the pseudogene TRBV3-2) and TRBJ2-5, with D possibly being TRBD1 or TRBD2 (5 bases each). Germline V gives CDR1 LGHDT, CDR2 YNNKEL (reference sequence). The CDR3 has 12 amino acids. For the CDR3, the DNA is TGTGCCAGCAGCCAAGATCTGGGGCCCGGGGACTTC. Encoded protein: CASSQDLGPGDF.